This TCR beta chain came from a study of T cell responses to AZD1222 COVID-19 vaccine. Assay used: immunoSEQ multiplex PCR; TCRdb lists only in-frame clones, some missing. The data show around 140,000 clones, more than 80% seen once. CDR3 size: 14 residues. With 6 bases removed from V and 4 bases from J, the gap between germline ends came to 15 bases. Germline CDR1 is MNHNY and CDR2 is SVGAGI (reference sequence). Sequenced here: peripheral blood, sampled 28 days after the second dose of the MenACWY control vaccine. V and J are TRBV6-6 and TRBJ2-5; no definite D call. This clonotype was obtained from an adult who received the MenACWY meningococcal vaccine as a control. DNA of the CDR3: TGTGCCAGCAGAAAGATTCTGGGCTTAGAGACCCAGTACTTC. It codes for CASRKILGLETQYF.